These 16 T cell receptor beta chains came from one sample sequenced in a study of blood T cell repertoires in COVID-19. The data were produced by immunoSEQ multiplex PCR, yet TCRdb's version contains in-frame clones alone and is incomplete. Altogether about 110,000 clones are present, around three quarters being singletons, with the ten largest covering roughly 4.7%. Material for sequencing was peripheral blood. Receptors were obtained from a human donor in a cohort sampled during active or convalescent COVID-19.

This chain uses TRBV19 with TRBJ2-2, with 8 bases identical to TRBD2. This CDR3 contains 16 residues. CDR1 and CDR2 from the germline V gene are LNHDA and SQIVND (reference sequence). J gave up 0 bases and V 4 bases, and 4 bases lay outside the gene matches. CDR3 region: CASSKRGITNTGELFF. In DNA, the CDR3 is TGTGCCAGTAGTAAGCGGGGGATAACGAACACCGGGGAGCTGTTTTTT.

J is TRBJ2-5 and V is TRBV10-2; 8 nucleotides match TRBD2. The CDR3 totals 16 residues. The germline CDR1 and CDR2 sequences are WSHSY and SAAADI. V dropped 7 bases and J dropped 0; count of bases not matched to a gene: 10. The CDR3 bases are TGCGCCAGCAACAGCGGGGGACTCCATTACCAAGAGACCCAGTACTTC. Encoded protein: CASNSGGLHYQETQYF.

The chain uses TRBV10-3 and TRBJ1-3, with D maybe TRBD1 (5 bases). Trimming pared 3 bases from V and 0 bases from J, leaving 9 bases between. The CDR3 extends over 15 amino acids. Germline assignment: CDR1 ENHRY and CDR2 SYGVKD. Here the CDR3 DNA reads TGTGCCATCAGTGACAGGGCTAGCTCTGGAAACACCATATATTTT. It yields the protein CAISDRASSGNTIYF.

The V call is TRBV7-2, the J call TRBJ2-1; TRBD2 matches 11 bases. V trimming: 5 bases; J trimming: 7 bases; junction bases outside the gene matches: 10. This CDR3 region has 16 residues. CDR1 and CDR2 from the germline V gene are SGHTA and FQGNSA. The CDR3 nucleotides read TGTGCCAGCAGCCAAATAGCGGGGGGGCCAAGAAATGAGCAGTTCTTC. Amino acids: CASSQIAGGPRNEQFF.

J is TRBJ1-1 and V is TRBV6-5; D remains ambiguous. Germline V CDR1 and CDR2: MNHEY, SVGAGI. Trimming took 6 bases from V and 0 from J, leaving 8 bases between them. This CDR3 has 13 amino acids. The CDR3 nucleotides read TGTGCCAGCAGAACCAACATGAACACTGAAGCTTTCTTT. This encodes CASRTNMNTEAFF.

The V gene is TRBV30, the J gene TRBJ1-2, with D maybe TRBD1 (5 bases). CDR1 and CDR2 (germline): GTSNPN, SVGIG (reference sequence). This CDR3 has 14 amino acids. Trimming pared 0 bases from V and 8 bases from J, leaving 16 bases between. CDR3 protein: CAWSVRYGANGYTF. DNA of the CDR3: TGTGCCTGGAGTGTACGGTATGGGGCGAACGGCTACACCTTC. Using reference TRBV30 and TRBJ1-2 for the parts outside the CDR3, the full variable domain is SQTIHQWPATLVQPVGSPLSLECTVEGTSNPNLYWYRQAAGRGLQLLFYSVGIGQISSEVPQNLSASRPQDRQFILSSKKLLLSDSGFYLCAWSVRYGANGYTFGSGTRLTVV.

The chain uses TRBV27 and TRBJ2-5; tentatively, D is TRBD2 (5 bases). Trimming took 1 base from V and 4 from J, leaving 16 bases between them. Germline values: CDR1 MNHEY, CDR2 SMNVEV (reference sequence). This CDR3 spans 16 amino acids. CDR3 sequence (DNA): TGTGCCAGCAGTTTATTGGGCGCTAGCATGCGAGAGACCCAGTACTTC. It encodes CASSLLGASMRETQYF.

This clone has a handful of counts. The V gene is TRBV11-2, the J gene TRBJ2-7; 10 bases line up with TRBD2. There are 16 residues in the CDR3. CDR1 is SGHAT, CDR2 FQNNGV, per germline. The V segment lost 5 bases and the J segment 0 bases; nucleotides outside the gene matches: 7. CDR3 nucleotide sequence: TGTGCCAGCAGCCTTCCGACTAGCGGGTCCTCCTACGAGCAGTACTTC. Translated: CASSLPTSGSSYEQYF.

This clone was seen only once. This chain connects TRBV6-2 or TRBV6-3 to TRBJ2-1, with 7 bases aligning to TRBD2. Germline CDR1 and CDR2: MNHEY and SVGEGT. CDR3 length: 15 residues. V dropped 2 bases and J dropped 10; count of bases not matched to a gene: 11. The CDR3 here is CASSYIGLGREEQFF. CDR3 in DNA: TGTGCCAGCAGTTACATAGGACTAGGCCGGGAGGAGCAGTTCTTC.

In its sample, this clone was seen once. CDR3 sequence reads: CASSSLVAKYF. CDR3 in DNA: TGTGCCAGCAGCTCACTAGTGGCGAAGTATTTT. V is TRBV7-9 and J is TRBJ2-3; perhaps TRBD2 as D (5 bases). This CDR3 has 11 residues. CDR1 is SEHNR, CDR2 FQNEAQ, per germline (reference sequence). V was trimmed by 4 bases and J by 13 bases, leaving 12 bases between them. Supplemented by reference TRBV7-9 and TRBJ2-3, the full variable domain reads DTGVSQNPRHKITKRGQNVTFRCDPISEHNRLYWYRQTLGQGPEFLTYFQNEAQLEKSRLLSDRFSAERPKGSFSTLEIQRTEQGDSAMYLCASSSLVAKYFGPGTRLTVL.

The chain couples TRBV6-2 or TRBV6-3 to TRBJ1-2; D unresolved. V dropped 0 bases and J dropped 0 bases, with 8 bases sitting between them. The CDR3 loop spans 15 amino acids. Germline CDR1 reads MNHEY; CDR2 reads SVGEGT. The CDR3 region is CASSYSNRANYGYTF. The CDR3 DNA follows: TGTGCCAGCAGTTACTCGAACAGAGCTAACTATGGCTACACCTTC.

The gene calls are TRBV10-3 and TRBJ2-3, with TRBD1 as a possible D gene (5 bases). This CDR3 region has 17 residues. CDR1 ENHRY and CDR2 SYGVKD come from the germline V gene. V was pared by 3 bases and J by 0 bases, with 16 bases between. The CDR3 region is CAISEPDLRASTDTQYF. As DNA, the CDR3 is TGTGCCATCAGTGAACCCGATCTCAGGGCTAGCACAGATACGCAGTATTTT.

The V gene is TRBV7-9, the J gene TRBJ2-3; D is possibly TRBD1 (6 bases). The germline V gene has CDR1 SEHNR and CDR2 FQNEAQ (reference sequence). The CDR3 is 17 amino acids. Between the trimmed V and J ends, which lost 6 bases and 2 bases, there was a span of 21 bases. CDR3 in DNA: TGTGCCAGCAGACCTACTACAGGGCTTCCGAACACAGATACGCAGTATTTT. Encoded protein: CASRPTTGLPNTDTQYF.

This chain links TRBV27 with TRBJ1-2, with 7 bases matching TRBD1. Germline V gene lookup returns CDR1 MNHEY and CDR2 SMNVEV (reference sequence). The CDR3 has 13 amino acids. After removal of 3 bases from V and 7 bases from J, the junction contained 5 bases not matched to a gene. CDR3: CASSFSRGIGYTF. CDR3 nucleotide sequence: TGTGCCAGCAGTTTTTCCAGGGGGATTGGCTACACCTTC.

The gene calls are TRBV15 and TRBJ2-7, with 10 bases aligning to TRBD1. Per germline, CDR1 LNHNV and CDR2 YYDKDF (reference sequence). Losses at the gene ends were 6 bases for V and 1 base for J; bases not matched to a gene: 6. The CDR3 sequence is 15 residues long. The CDR3: CATRRTGGRSYEQYF. The CDR3 bases are TGTGCCACCAGACGGACAGGGGGAAGGTCCTACGAGCAGTACTTC.

The CDR3 loop reads CASSYRAGVSSGELFF. The CDR3 DNA reads as TGTGCCAGCAGTTACCGCGCGGGAGTGTCGTCCGGGGAGCTGTTTTTT. The chain recombines TRBV6-7 with TRBJ2-2, with 7 positions matching TRBD2. TRBV6-7 is an ORF, with its function uncertain. The CDR3 contains 16 residues. The trim removed 2 bases at V and 6 bases at J, leaving 9 bases unmatched.